Listed below are T cell receptor beta chains from one sample, sequenced in a study of CD8 T cells in Susac syndrome. TCRdb used MiXCR to reprocess the immunoSEQ multiplex PCR reads, holding one entry per CDR3 protein. The sample lists about 400,000 distinct CDR3 sequences, more than 80% occurring once. Sequencing input: CD8+ T cells from PBMCs. The receptor set was obtained from a human donor with multiple sclerosis. Both conserved end residues are part of each CDR3. A D gene is named only where the DNA matches it firmly. Clone size is given for some rows only: seen once, a few or many times, or a class if the clone is expanded.

size,D,V,J,DNA,CDR3
-,-,TRBV5-6,TRBJ1-4,TGTGCCAGCAGCTCCTTCTTCCGCGGGGCGACTAATGAAAAACTGTTTTTT,CASSSFFRGATNEKLFF
-,-,TRBV29-1,TRBJ2-2,TGCAGCGCTAATAAGGAGTCAGATCAGGGACACGGGACCGGGGAGCTGTTTTTT,CSANKESDQGHGTGELFF
-,-,TRBV5-1,TRBJ2-6,TGCGCCAGCAGCGGGGGGACGGCAAGCTCTGGGGCCAACGTCCTGACTTTC,CASSGGTASSGANVLTF
-,TRBD2,TRBV6-5,TRBJ2-1,TGTGCCAGCAGTAACGGACCTAGCGGGGGCCTCGATGAGCAGTTCTTC,CASSNGPSGGLDEQFF
-,-,TRBV7-9,TRBJ2-3,TGTGCCAGCAGCTACCGGGACGACGTCAGCACAGATACGCAGTATTTT,CASSYRDDVSTDTQYF
-,-,TRBV29-1,TRBJ1-3,TGCAGCGTTGCGACCCACCTGGAGGAGTCCTTTAGAAACACCATATATTTT,CSVATHLEESFRNTIYF
-,TRBD1,TRBV27,TRBJ2-2,TGTGCCTCCACCTCCGGGACAGGGACCGGGGAGCTGTTTTTT,CASTSGTGTGELFF
-,-,TRBV20-1,TRBJ2-2,TGCAGTGCTAGCCTTACTACCTCGGACGCGAACACCGGGGAGCTGTTTTTT,CSASLTTSDANTGELFF
-,-,TRBV19,TRBJ2-2,TGTGCCAGCTATGCGGGATGGCTTCCGAACACCGGGGAGCTGTTTTTT,CASYAGWLPNTGELFF
-,-,TRBV7-6,TRBJ2-7,TGTGCCAGCAGCTTAACCCACACCCACGAGCAGTACTTC,CASSLTHTHEQYF
-,TRBD1,TRBV5-1,TRBJ1-2,TGCGCCAGCGGCTTTGGGACAGGAGCCAACTATGGCTACACCTTC,CASGFGTGANYGYTF
-,TRBD1,TRBV5-1,TRBJ1-1,TGCGCCAGCAGCCCATACAGGGGCCTGCCTTGGGTTTTCTTT,CASSPYRGLPWVFF
-,-,TRBV28,TRBJ1-1,TGTGCCAGCGCCCCACAGGCCGTACGGGCTGAAGCTTTCTTT,CASAPQAVRAEAFF
once,-,TRBV27,TRBJ2-7,TGTGCCAGCAGTTTAAGTTGGTCGGACAGTGAATCCTACGAGCAGTACTTC,CASSLSWSDSESYEQYF
-,-,TRBV5-4,TRBJ1-4,TGTGCCAGCAGCTCCCAAGAGGGCAGGGACGCACTTTTT,CASSSQEGRDALF